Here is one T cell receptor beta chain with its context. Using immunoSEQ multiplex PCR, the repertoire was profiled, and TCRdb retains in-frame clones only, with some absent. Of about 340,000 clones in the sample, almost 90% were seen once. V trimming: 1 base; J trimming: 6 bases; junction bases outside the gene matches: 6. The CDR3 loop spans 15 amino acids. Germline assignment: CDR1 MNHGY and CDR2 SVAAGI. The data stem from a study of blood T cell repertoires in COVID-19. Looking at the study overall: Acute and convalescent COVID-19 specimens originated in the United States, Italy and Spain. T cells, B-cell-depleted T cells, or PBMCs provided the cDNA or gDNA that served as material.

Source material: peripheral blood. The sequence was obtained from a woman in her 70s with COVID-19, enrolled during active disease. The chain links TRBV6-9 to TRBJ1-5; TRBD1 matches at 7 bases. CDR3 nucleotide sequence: TGTGCCAGCAGTTATTTGGAGGGGGCAGGTCAGCCCCAGCATTTT. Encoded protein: CASSYLEGAGQPQHF.